This T cell receptor (beta chain) was retrieved from a study of T cell responses to AZD1222 COVID-19 vaccine. General study points: A reported finding is that nearly half of spike-specific TCRs target unmutated variant regions. The study found vaccine-associated CD4 TCRs spanning spike, dominant at 160-218 and 743-854. Clonal diversity may have been underestimated, and the donors were mostly white British, with more females than males.

Timing groups of about 4 and about 12 weeks for second doses were pooled. Turning to this clone: Its matching antigen is unknown.

Some clones are missing from TCRdb's copy, which holds only in-frame ones; the method was immunoSEQ multiplex PCR. The table records around 150,000 clones, 90% to 95% of them present only once. V lost 1 base and J lost 6, with 9 bases in between. Germline CDR1 MGHRA, CDR2 YSYEKL. The CDR3 totals 14 residues. The J gene is TRBJ2-2, the V gene TRBV4-1, with a possible D match to TRBD1 (5 bases). The source material was peripheral blood, sampled 28 days after the second AZD1222 dose. This receptor was taken from an adult who received the AZD1222 COVID-19 vaccine. In nucleotides, the CDR3 is TGCGCCAGCAGCCAAGGCAGGGCGCCCGGGGAGCTGTTTTTT. Translated: CASSQGRAPGELFF.